The 2 T cell receptor beta chains in this list originate from one sample, sequenced in a study. Each CDR3 protein gets one entry after TCRdb re-called the 5' RACE reads with MiXCR. Here the sample spans 50,000 to 80,000 distinct CDR3 sequences, 22% being singletons. The sequenced sample consisted of memory CD4+ T cells sorted from a lymph node. Subset denoted: memory CD4+ T cells, CD4+CD45RO+CD25-. All receptors derive from a female donor with breast cancer.

The chain is built from TRBV12-3 or TRBV12-4 and TRBJ2-2; D remains ambiguous. The CDR3 consists of 12 residues. Trimming took 4 bases from V and 7 from J, leaving 7 bases between them. The CDR3 nucleotides read TGTGCCAGCAGTTCCAAGGTCGGGGAGCTGTTTTTT. The encoded protein is CASSSKVGELFF.

The rearrangement joins TRBV7-9 to TRBJ1-2; D ambiguous. V was pared by 5 bases and J by 4 bases, with 14 bases between. The V gene's germline CDR1 is SEHNR and CDR2 FQNEAQ (reference sequence). The CDR3 totals 14 residues. CDR3 amino acids: CASSPSRRSYGYTF. DNA for the CDR3: TGTGCCAGCAGCCCGTCTAGACGGAGCTATGGCTACACCTTC.